Included here is one TCR beta chain sequence, with context. The antigen remains undetermined. This specimen belongs to a study of blood T cells in healthy people across ages. Study-level results: Calculation of diversity from one million T cells yielded estimates considered to be underestimates.

CDR1 LGHNA and CDR2 YNFKEQ come from the germline V gene. Trimming removed 0 bases from V and 1 base from J; junction bases left unmatched: 3. CDR3 length: 17 residues. Primers used in a second PCR of roughly 7 to 12 cycles were a sample-barcoded 5' primer and a J-beta primer mix. TCRdb ran MiXCR on the 5' RACE reads and lists one entry per CDR3 protein. This repertoire shows almost 1 million distinct CDR3 sequences, roughly 51% found once; its top ten account for over 20%. Sequenced input: blood. The V gene is TRBV4-2, the J gene TRBJ2-7; 13 bases agree with TRBD2. This TCR was recovered from a woman aged 55-70 years in good health. The CDR3 bases are TGTGCCAGCAGCCAAGAACTAGCGGGAGGGGCGTCCTACGAGCAGTACTTC. Translated, it gives CASSQELAGGASYEQYF.